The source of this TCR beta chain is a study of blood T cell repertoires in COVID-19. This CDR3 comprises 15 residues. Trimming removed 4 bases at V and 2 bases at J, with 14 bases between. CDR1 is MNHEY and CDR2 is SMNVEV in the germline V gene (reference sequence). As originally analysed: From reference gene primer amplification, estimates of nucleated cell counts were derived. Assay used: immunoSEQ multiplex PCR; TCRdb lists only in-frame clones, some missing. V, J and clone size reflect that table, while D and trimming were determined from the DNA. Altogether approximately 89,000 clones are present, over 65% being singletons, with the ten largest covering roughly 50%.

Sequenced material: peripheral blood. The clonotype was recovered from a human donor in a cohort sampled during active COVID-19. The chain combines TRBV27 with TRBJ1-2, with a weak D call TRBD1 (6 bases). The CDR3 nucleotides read TGTGCCAGCAGTTCTTACAGGGAATCAAACTATGGCTACACCTTC. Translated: CASSSYRESNYGYTF.